Below are 20 T cell receptor beta chains sequenced from a single sample in a study of T cells after yellow fever vaccination (dated by TCRdb to between 2018 and 2020). The library was built by means of 5' RACE. TCRdb lists the instrument as Illumina HiSeq 2500. TCRdb itself trimmed the public reads at Q25 with fastp, ran MiXCR and retained productive beta chains. Each CDR3 protein gets just one entry, which takes the most common genes and DNA from the rows behind it. Counted in this sample were some 400,000 distinct CDR3 sequences; more than 5.5% of them appeared once. The ten largest make up around 16% of the sample. The label giving this sample's treatment or condition can be read as: live attenuated yellow fever vaccine strain. The sequencing here drew on PBMCs, taken 5 days after the yellow fever booster vaccination. The receptors shown here come from a man aged 30 to 39 who received the YFV17D yellow fever vaccine.

The sample holds many counts of this clonotype. The chain couples TRBV7-8 to TRBJ2-7; TRBD1 might be the D (5 bases). In germline, CDR1 is SGHVS, CDR2 FQNEAQ. There are 15 residues in the CDR3. The V and J ends lost 0 bases and 1 base respectively, with 10 bases between them. Written as DNA, the CDR3 is TGTGCCAGCAGCTTAGCGGGGCGACAGTCCTACGAGCAGTACTTC. Amino acid sequence: CASSLAGRQSYEQYF.

This clonotype turned up a few times. The CDR3 coding sequence is TGCGCCAGCAGCTTGGGGACAGGGGCGTATGGCTACACCTTC. Residues: CASSLGTGAYGYTF. The chain couples TRBV5-1 to TRBJ1-2, with TRBD1 matching 9 bases. With V trimmed by 0 bases and J by 5 bases, 2 bases remained unmatched. CDR1 is SGHRS and CDR2 is YFSETQ in the germline V gene. This CDR3 spans 14 amino acids.

This clonotype has ten or more counts. This chain links TRBV20-1 with TRBJ2-1; 12 bases fit TRBD2. Germline V gene data show CDR1 as DFQATT and CDR2 as SNEGSKA (reference sequence). CDR3 length: 18 residues. The ends lost 0 bases at V and 8 bases at J; junction bases unmatched: 14. CDR3 sequence (DNA): TGCAGTGCTAGAGATATTTTTTCGGCTAGCGGGGGGGGTTATGAGCAGTTCTTC. Translation gives CSARDIFSASGGGYEQFF.

The chain recombines TRBV4-1 with TRBJ1-4, with 7 bases identical to TRBD1. The CDR3 runs 20 residues. In germline, CDR1 is MGHRA, CDR2 YSYEKL. The trim removed 4 bases at V and 0 bases at J, leaving 17 bases unmatched. CDR3 amino acids: CASSPLLPGQRLATNEKLFF. The CDR3, as DNA: TGCGCCAGCAGCCCGCTACTACCGGGACAGAGACTTGCAACTAATGAAAAACTGTTTTTT.

This chain connects TRBV18 to TRBJ2-1, with 8 positions matching TRBD1. Germline CDR1 and CDR2: KGHSH and LQKENI. The V and J ends lost 3 bases and 0 bases, in that order; junction bases with no gene match: 7. The CDR3 loop spans 17 amino acids. CDR3 bases: TGTGCCAGCTCACCTCCCCAGGGGGCTTCCTCCTACAATGAGCAGTTCTTC. It specifies CASSPPQGASSYNEQFF.

The chain couples TRBV4-3 to TRBJ1-6; D gene unclear. Germline values: CDR1 LGHNA, CDR2 YSLEER. Trimming cost V 0 bases and J 7 bases, with 10 bases left between them. The CDR3 sequence is 15 residues long. CDR3 bases: TGCGCCAGCAGCCAAGACGGCGTCACCAATTCACCCCTCCACTTT. It is translated as CASSQDGVTNSPLHF.

At least ten counts were recorded for this clonotype. The rearrangement uses TRBV20-1 and TRBJ1-2; the D gene is possibly TRBD1 (5 bases). The CDR3 is 13 residues long. Trimming cost V 3 bases and J 1 base, with 9 bases left between them. Germline V gene data show CDR1 as DFQATT and CDR2 as SNEGSKA (reference sequence). CDR3 coding DNA: TGCAGTGCTAGTTGGGGCCTTAACTATGGCTACACCTTC. This gives the protein CSASWGLNYGYTF.

This clonotype was counted ten times or more. The J gene is TRBJ1-5, the V gene TRBV5-1, with a possible D match to TRBD1 (5 bases). CDR3 length: 14 residues. V was pared by 2 bases and J by 3 bases, with 9 bases between. CDR1 is SGHRS, CDR2 YFSETQ, per germline. The CDR3 sequence is CASSFRGANQPQHF. CDR3 bases: TGCGCCAGCAGCTTCCGAGGGGCCAATCAGCCCCAGCATTTT.

The CDR3 DNA is TGTGCCAGCAGTTTAACCCGACTAGCGGGATACTCCTACAATGAGCAGTTCTTC. This encodes CASSLTRLAGYSYNEQFF. The chain employs TRBV2 and TRBJ2-1, with 11 bases identical to TRBD2. The CDR3 contains 18 residues. Trimming took 5 bases from V and 0 from J; bases not matched to a gene: 9. Germline CDR1 reads SNHLY; CDR2 reads FYNNEI.

This clonotype was counted ten times or more. The chain recombines TRBV9 with TRBJ2-1; maybe TRBD2 (5 bases). There are 14 residues in the CDR3. Germline values: CDR1 SGDLS, CDR2 YYNGEE. Trimming stripped 1 base from V and 0 bases from J, with 5 bases between. The CDR3: CASSVRDSYNEQFF. CDR3 nucleotide sequence: TGTGCCAGCAGCGTACGGGACTCCTACAATGAGCAGTTCTTC.

This clonotype has just a few counts. This chain links TRBV20-1 with TRBJ2-1; the match to TRBD2 covers 7 bases. This CDR3 region has 13 residues. Trimming cost V 7 bases and J 4 bases; bases outside gene matches: 7. Germline assignment: CDR1 DFQATT and CDR2 SNEGSKA (reference sequence). The CDR3 DNA sequence: TGCAGTGTAGGTCAGCGGGGTTACAATGAGCAGTTCTTC. The encoded protein is CSVGQRGYNEQFF.

This clonotype was seen many times. The V gene is TRBV7-2, the J gene TRBJ2-3; D is unclear. The V gene lost 5 bases and the J gene lost 3 bases, with 12 bases spanning the gap. The CDR3 is made up of 14 amino acids. Germline lookup yields CDR1 SGHTA and CDR2 FQGNSA. Written as DNA, the CDR3 is TGTGCCAGCAGCAAAGTCGAGTTTACAGATACGCAGTATTTT. This codes for CASSKVEFTDTQYF.

In its sample, this clonotype was seen many times. This chain uses TRBV20-1 with TRBJ2-5; the D gene is possibly TRBD1 (6 bases). CDR1 is DFQATT and CDR2 is SNEGSKA in the germline V gene (reference sequence). The CDR3 consists of 13 residues. With 3 bases removed from V and 5 bases from J, the gap between germline ends came to 13 bases. CDR3 residues: CSARVAGVETQYF. The CDR3 nucleotides read TGCAGTGCTAGGGTCGCAGGGGTGGAGACCCAGTACTTC.

This clonotype was seen only a few times. This chain joins TRBV20-1 and TRBJ1-5; 8 bases fit TRBD1. The CDR3 consists of 13 residues. Germline V gene sequence: CDR1 DFQATT, CDR2 SNEGSKA (reference sequence). Trimming removed 6 bases from V and 10 bases from J; junction bases left unmatched: 11. For the CDR3, the DNA is TGCAGTGCCGGACAGGGTACCAAAGTTCCCCAGCATTTT. It specifies CSAGQGTKVPQHF.

This clonotype was counted a few times. The chain is built from TRBV9 and TRBJ2-1; 7 positions agree with TRBD2. The germline gives CDR1 SGDLS, CDR2 YYNGEE. Unmatched junction bases numbered 7, after V lost 0 bases and J lost 4 bases. The length of the CDR3 is 16 residues. The CDR3 loop is CASSVGSLAEYNEQFF. In DNA form, the CDR3 reads TGTGCCAGCAGCGTAGGGTCGCTAGCGGAATACAATGAGCAGTTCTTC.

The sample holds a few counts of this clonotype. The chain links TRBV27 to TRBJ1-2, with TRBD1 matching 7 bases. CDR1 is MNHEY, CDR2 SMNVEV, per germline (reference sequence). The CDR3 spans 13 residues. The V gene end was trimmed by 2 bases and the J gene end by 6 bases; junction bases not matched to a gene: 3. CDR3 region: CASSLRGLDGYTF. CDR3 nucleotide sequence: TGTGCCAGCAGTTTAAGGGGGCTGGATGGCTACACCTTC.

This clonotype was counted ten times or more. The chain combines TRBV6-2 or TRBV6-3 with TRBJ2-7; TRBD2 is a possible D gene (5 bases). This CDR3 is 15 amino acids long. V was clipped by 8 bases and J by 2 bases, with 19 bases between them. Looked up from germline, CDR1 is MNHEY and CDR2 is SVGEGT. CDR3 residues: CASRTGRDLTYEQYF. The CDR3 DNA reads as TGTGCCAGCCGGACTGGGCGCGACCTCACCTACGAGCAGTACTTC.

This clonotype has at least ten counts. The genes are TRBV20-1 and TRBJ1-2, with D uncertain. The CDR3 consists of 12 residues. The germline V gene encodes CDR1 DFQATT and CDR2 SNEGSKA (reference sequence). The ends were cut back, 5 bases at V and 8 bases at J, with 15 bases in the middle. The CDR3: CSAARSPDGYTF. The CDR3 nucleotides read TGCAGTGCTGCGCGCAGCCCTGACGGCTACACCTTC.

This clonotype was seen a few times. DNA for the CDR3: TGTGCCAGCAGCCCTAGACAGGGGAGCTCCTACAATGAGCAGTTCTTC. Amino acids: CASSPRQGSSYNEQFF. This rearrangement joins TRBV12-3 or TRBV12-4 to TRBJ2-1, with 8 positions matching TRBD1. V gave up 6 bases and J gave up 0 bases; unmatched junction bases: 7. The CDR3 runs to 16 residues.

The table lists this clonotype with a few counts. The rearrangement links TRBV18 to TRBJ2-1; 10 bases are shared with TRBD2. Germline V gene data show CDR1 as KGHSH and CDR2 as LQKENI. CDR3 size: 15 residues. J was trimmed by 6 bases and V by 6 bases; bases with no gene match: 8. The CDR3 nucleotides are TGTGCCAGCTCGCGTTCCGGGACTAGCGTCAATGAGCAGTTCTTC. This encodes CASSRSGTSVNEQFF.